This is a list of T cell receptor beta chains from one sample in a study of cytomegalovirus exposure and HLA in healthy donors. Profiling relied on immunoSEQ multiplex PCR, and the TCRdb table lists in-frame clones only, not all of them. The sample contains about 140,000 clones, around three quarters of which appear only once. The sample comprised PBMCs. The receptors here all came from a man under 40 in good health and CMV-seronegative. Both conserved end residues are part of each CDR3. A D gene is named only where the DNA matches it firmly. Clone size appears in some rows only: once, few, many, or a class for an expanded clone.

j_call	clone_size	v_call	d_call	cdr3_aa	cdr3_nt
TRBJ2-1	NA	TRBV6-1	TRBD2	CASSEVGSGLREQFF	TGTGCCAGCAGTGAAGTGGGTAGCGGGCTAAGAGAGCAGTTCTTC
TRBJ1-2	NA	TRBV7-9	TRBD1	CASSPGQDYGYTF	TGTGCCAGCAGCCCCGGACAGGACTATGGCTACACCTTC
TRBJ1-2	NA	TRBV28	NA	CASSLEGPYGYTF	TGTGCCAGCAGTTTGGAGGGCCCCTATGGCTACACCTTC
TRBJ1-1	few	TRBV19	TRBD1	CASQGQKNTEAFF	TGTGCCAGCCAGGGACAGAAGAACACTGAAGCTTTCTTT
TRBJ2-3	once	TRBV28	TRBD2	CASSLGTSGGTDTQYF	TGTGCCAGCAGTTTAGGGACTAGCGGTGGCACAGATACGCAGTATTTT
TRBJ1-2	NA	TRBV7-6	NA	CASSPSGSYGYTF	TGTGCCAGCAGCCCCTCAGGCAGCTATGGCTACACCTTC
TRBJ1-1	NA	TRBV7-7	NA	CASSLSEFTEAFF	TGTGCTAGCAGCTTATCGGAGTTCACTGAAGCTTTCTTT
TRBJ1-2	NA	TRBV28	TRBD1	CASSLDRQGVNGYTF	TGTGCCAGCAGTTTAGATCGACAGGGCGTAAATGGCTACACCTTC
TRBJ2-7	few	TRBV6-1	TRBD1	CASRTGTGGIYEQYF	TGTGCCAGCAGAACCGGGACAGGGGGTATCTACGAGCAGTACTTC
TRBJ2-4	NA	TRBV6-8	TRBD1	CASSLGQGPPQGQFSGIKNIQYF	TGTGCCAGCAGTCTTGGACAGGGGCCGCCTCAGGGTCAATTCTCCGGAATCAAAAACATTCAGTACTTC
TRBJ1-2	NA	TRBV27	TRBD1	CASSLTLGGGNYGYTF	TGTGCCAGCAGTCTGACCTTAGGGGGCGGTAACTATGGCTACACCTTC
TRBJ1-4	NA	TRBV27	TRBD1	CASSSSGGEGEKLFF	TGTGCCAGCAGTTCGTCAGGGGGCGAAGGTGAAAAACTGTTTTTT
TRBJ1-1	NA	TRBV5-6	TRBD1	CASSLGQGARRSTEAFF	TGTGCCAGCAGCTTAGGACAGGGGGCTCGGAGGAGCACTGAAGCTTTCTTT
TRBJ1-1	NA	TRBV2	TRBD1	CASSETGGLGGDTEAFF	TGTGCCAGCAGTGAGACAGGGGGTCTAGGAGGGGACACTGAAGCTTTCTTT
TRBJ2-1	NA	TRBV9	TRBD2	CASGGLAHNEQFF	TGTGCCAGCGGAGGACTAGCGCACAATGAGCAGTTCTTC
TRBJ2-1	NA	TRBV5-1	TRBD1	CASSLAKGQGGNEQFF	TGCGCCAGCAGCTTGGCCAAGGGACAGGGTGGGAATGAGCAGTTCTTC
TRBJ1-1	few	TRBV6-5	TRBD1	CASSYLNRGTEAFF	TGTGCCAGCAGTTACCTAAACAGGGGCACTGAAGCTTTCTTT
TRBJ2-7	few	TRBV6-6	NA	CASSVRGTYEQYF	TGTGCCAGCAGCGTCAGGGGCACCTACGAGCAGTACTTC
TRBJ2-1	NA	TRBV27	TRBD2	CASSLRTSGRFEQFF	TGTGCCAGCAGTTTAAGGACTAGCGGGAGGTTCGAGCAGTTCTTC
TRBJ1-2	few	TRBV29-1	NA	CSVGPLNYGYTF	TGCAGCGTTGGTCCCCTAAACTATGGCTACACCTTC
TRBJ2-7	NA	TRBV27	TRBD2	CASSKGLAGITYEQYF	TGTGCCAGCAGCAAGGGACTAGCGGGAATTACCTACGAGCAGTACTTC
TRBJ1-4	NA	TRBV28	NA	CASRQDRGLFNEKLFF	TGTGCCAGCAGGCAAGACCGGGGACTCTTTAATGAAAAACTGTTTTTT
TRBJ2-7	NA	TRBV9	NA	CASSPGGGGLGREQYF	TGTGCCAGCAGCCCCGGGGGCGGGGGCCTCGGGCGCGAGCAGTACTTC